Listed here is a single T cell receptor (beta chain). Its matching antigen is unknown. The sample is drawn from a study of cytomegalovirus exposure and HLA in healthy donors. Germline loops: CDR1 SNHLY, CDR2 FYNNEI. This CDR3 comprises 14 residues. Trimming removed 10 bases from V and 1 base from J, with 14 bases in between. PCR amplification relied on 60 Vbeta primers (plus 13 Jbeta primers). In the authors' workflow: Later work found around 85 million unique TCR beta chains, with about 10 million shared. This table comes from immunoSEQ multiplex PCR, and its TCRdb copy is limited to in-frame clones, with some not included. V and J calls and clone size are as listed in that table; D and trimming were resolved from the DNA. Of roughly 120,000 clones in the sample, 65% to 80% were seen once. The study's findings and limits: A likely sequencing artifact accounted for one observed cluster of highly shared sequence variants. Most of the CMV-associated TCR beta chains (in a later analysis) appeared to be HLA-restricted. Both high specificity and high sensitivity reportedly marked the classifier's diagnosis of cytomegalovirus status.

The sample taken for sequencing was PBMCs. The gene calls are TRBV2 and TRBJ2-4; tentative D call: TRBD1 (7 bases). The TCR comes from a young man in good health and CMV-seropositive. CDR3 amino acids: CATQEGQAKNIQYF. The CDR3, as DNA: TGTGCCACTCAGGAGGGACAGGCCAAAAACATTCAGTACTTC.